Listed below are T cell receptor beta chains from one sample, sequenced in a study of Graves' ophthalmopathy and Graves' hyperthyroidism. TCRdb called the multiplex PCR reads again in MiXCR, with one record for every CDR3 protein. The sample has 660,000 or so distinct CDR3 sequences; under 50% are singletons. The source material was peripheral blood. These receptors all come from an adult man with Graves' ophthalmopathy. CDR3s include the opening cysteine and the closing phenylalanine or tryptophan. The D gene is left open where the match is weak. Clone size is given for some rows only: seen once, a few or many times, or a class if the clone is expanded.

clone size,J gene,D gene,V gene,CDR3 DNA,CDR3 protein
many,TRBJ2-7,TRBD2,TRBV7-8,TGTGCCAGCAGCTTGCTAGCGGGAGACTACGAGCAGTACTTC,CASSLLAGDYEQYF
-,TRBJ2-5,-,TRBV20-1,TGCAGTGCTCTAGGTTGGCGAGGGGACGGAGAGACCTTGAGAGAGACCCAGTGCTTC,CSALGWRGDGETLRETQCF
many,TRBJ1-1,-,TRBV19,TGTGCCAGTAGTCCGATCGGTGACAGGCCCCAGGGAAGCACTGAAGCTTTCTTT,CASSPIGDRPQGSTEAFF
many,TRBJ1-5,-,TRBV10-3,TGTGCCAGCAGTTACACAGTGTCCCATCAGCCCCAGCATTTT,CASSYTVSHQPQHF
many,TRBJ2-7,-,TRBV5-5,TGTGCCAGCAGCGGGGCCGACAGTTCCTACGAGCAGTACTTC,CASSGADSSYEQYF
many,TRBJ1-1,TRBD1,TRBV7-4,TGTGCCAGCAGCTCGGGACAGGAGCACACTGAAGCTTTCTTT,CASSSGQEHTEAFF
once,TRBJ1-1,-,TRBV29-1,TGCAGCGTCACATTTGGCAGAACTGAAGCTTTCTTT,CSVTFGRTEAFF
-,TRBJ1-1,-,TRBV10-3,TGTGCCATCAGCGGGATGAACACTGAAGCTTTCTTT,CAISGMNTEAFF
-,TRBJ1-2,-,TRBV5-4,TGTGCCAGCAGCCCCCCCACGAGGGCGGGCTACACCTTC,CASSPPTRAGYTF
-,TRBJ1-1,TRBD1,TRBV9,TGTGCCAGCAGCAGCCTCGGGACAGGGGAAAATCCTGAAGCTTTCTTT,CASSSLGTGENPEAFF
few,TRBJ2-7,TRBD1,TRBV2,TGTGCCAGCGATGCAATTATGGACAGGGGGCTCGGCGAGCAGTACTTC,CASDAIMDRGLGEQYF
many,TRBJ2-7,TRBD2,TRBV4-1,TGCGCCAGCAGCCAGACGGGACTAGCGGACTACGAGCAGTACTTC,CASSQTGLADYEQYF
-,TRBJ1-2,-,TRBV9,TGTGCCAGCAGCCAAGCATCGGGTTTCGACTATGGCTACACCTTC,CASSQASGFDYGYTF
-,TRBJ1-5,TRBD1,TRBV2,TGTGCCAGCAGCTTAGGGGGACAGGGGAGTCAGCCCCAGCATTTT,CASSLGGQGSQPQHF
-,TRBJ2-7,-,TRBV6-5,TGTGCCAGCAGTAACGGAGGGGGCAGGGCCAACGAGCAGTACTTC,CASSNGGGRANEQYF
-,TRBJ1-4,-,TRBV9,TGTGCCAGCAGCGTAGCTGGATCAACTAATGAAAAACTGTTTTTT,CASSVAGSTNEKLFF
-,TRBJ2-7,-,TRBV7-9,TGTGCCAGCAGTTACGGTGAAAGAGGCTACGAGCAGTACTTC,CASSYGERGYEQYF
-,TRBJ1-2,-,TRBV7-9,TGTGCCGGCAGCTTGGGCGGCTACTCTGGAAACACCTTC,CAGSLGGYSGNTF
-,TRBJ2-5,TRBD1,TRBV20-1,TGCAGTGCTGGGACAGGGGACCAAGAGACCCAGTACTTC,CSAGTGDQETQYF
-,TRBJ1-6,-,TRBV19,TGTGCCAGTAGTGCCCCAGGGGTTTCACCCCTCCACTTT,CASSAPGVSPLHF
few,TRBJ2-7,-,TRBV5-4,TGTGCCAGCAGCGCCGGGGGGCGGCTTTACGAGCAGTACTTC,CASSAGGRLYEQYF
-,TRBJ2-7,TRBD2,TRBV24-1,TGTGCCACCAGTGGTACAGGGACTAGAAATTCGGCGTTAGACCTAGGGACCTACGAGCAGTACTTC,CATSGTGTRNSALDLGTYEQYF
-,TRBJ1-6,-,TRBV12-3/TRBV12-4,TGTGCCAGCAGAACCGTGTTGGGGGGCTCACCCCTCCACTTT,CASRTVLGGSPLHF
-,TRBJ1-2,-,TRBV5-6,TGTGCCAGCAGCGTACCACCACGGGACTATGGCTACACCTTC,CASSVPPRDYGYTF
few,TRBJ2-2,-,TRBV2,TGTGCCACCTTAGCGGAAAACACCGGGGAGCTGTTTTTT,CATLAENTGELFF
-,TRBJ2-3,-,TRBV10-3,TGTGCCACGTTGGACCAATCGGGCACAGATACGCAGTATTTT,CATLDQSGTDTQYF
many,TRBJ1-1,-,TRBV20-1,TGCAGTGCTAGAGATCACCGAGCTGAAGCTTTCTTT,CSARDHRAEAFF
-,TRBJ2-1,-,TRBV29-1,TGCAGCGCAGGGGGAGGGAACTACAATGAGCAGTTCTTC,CSAGGGNYNEQFF
many,TRBJ2-2,-,TRBV7-9,TGTGCCAGCAGCTTAGGACCCCCCGGCCCTCCGACCGGGGAGCTGTTTTTT,CASSLGPPGPPTGELFF
-,TRBJ2-2,TRBD2,TRBV7-2,TGTGCCAGCAGCTTAGAAACTAGCGGGGGCACCGGGGAGCTGTTTTTT,CASSLETSGGTGELFF
few,TRBJ2-7,TRBD1,TRBV5-1,TGCGCCAGCAGCTGGGGGACAGGGTTAGGCTACGAGCAGTACTTC,CASSWGTGLGYEQYF
few,TRBJ2-3,-,TRBV20-1,TGCAGTGCGCCAGTTCCAGGGTCGGTAGATACGCAGTATTTT,CSAPVPGSVDTQYF
many,TRBJ1-2,-,TRBV19,TGTGCCAGTAGTATGGGCAGCCTATCCTATGGCTACACCTTC,CASSMGSLSYGYTF
-,TRBJ2-7,TRBD1,TRBV25-1,TGTGCCAGCAGTTACTCAGGGACAGGGGCTAGTGAGCAGTACTTC,CASSYSGTGASEQYF
many,TRBJ2-7,TRBD1,TRBV20-1,TGCAGTGCTAGGGACAGGGACTACGAGCAGTACTTC,CSARDRDYEQYF
-,TRBJ2-5,TRBD2,TRBV2,TGTGCCAGCAGTGGGGGAGGTAGCGGGAATACCCAGTACTTC,CASSGGGSGNTQYF
many,TRBJ2-5,-,TRBV10-3,TGTGCCATCAGTGAGAGAGGGGGTGGGGAGACCCAGTACTTC,CAISERGGGETQYF
-,TRBJ2-5,TRBD1,TRBV25-1,TGTGCCAGCAGTGCTGGGGGCCTCCACAGGGGGCGAGAGACCCAGTACTTC,CASSAGGLHRGRETQYF
-,TRBJ1-5,TRBD1,TRBV6-5,TGTGCCAGCAGCCGGACAGGATGGCAGCCCCAGCATTTT,CASSRTGWQPQHF
-,TRBJ2-7,TRBD1,TRBV7-2,TGTGCCAGCAGCCCAACAGGGGCCGATCAGTACTTC,CASSPTGADQYF
many,TRBJ1-4,-,TRBV19,TGTGCCAGTAGTGCTGACAGGATAGAAAAACTGTTTTTT,CASSADRIEKLFF
-,TRBJ1-4,-,TRBV30,TGTGCCTGGAGTAAAGCTGCAACTAATGAAAAACTGTTTTTT,CAWSKAATNEKLFF
-,TRBJ1-1,-,TRBV10-3,TGTGCCAGCAGCCATAGACAGCAGAACACTGAAGCTTTCTTT,CASSHRQQNTEAFF
many,TRBJ2-5,TRBD2,TRBV7-8,TGTGCCAGCAGCCCCCGGTTTAGCGGGGCGGGAGAGACCCAGTACTTC,CASSPRFSGAGETQYF
many,TRBJ1-5,TRBD1,TRBV10-3,TGTGCCATCAGGGAGCGTTGGGACAGGGAGGCGTATCAGCCCCAGCATTTT,CAIRERWDREAYQPQHF
few,TRBJ2-7,-,TRBV19,TGTGCCAGTAGTTGGGGGGGCATAGACGACGAGCAGTACTTC,CASSWGGIDDEQYF
once,TRBJ1-1,TRBD1,TRBV27,TGTGCCAGCAGTTTAAAGGGGGCGGGCACTGAAGCTTTCTTT,CASSLKGAGTEAFF
-,TRBJ2-7,-,TRBV5-4,TGTGCCAGCAGCCATGCGTCCGGGAGAGTCCCCTACGAGCAGTACTTC,CASSHASGRVPYEQYF
-,TRBJ1-5,TRBD1,TRBV20-1,TGCAGCGTTCCGGGACAGGGGATGGCTCAGCCCCAGCATTTT,CSVPGQGMAQPQHF
many,TRBJ2-5,-,TRBV2,TGTGCCAGCAGTGAAACCAGGGTTGGAGAGACCCAGTACTTC,CASSETRVGETQYF
many,TRBJ2-7,-,TRBV19,TGTGCCAGTAGTATAGCCCTAGTGGAAGAGCAGTACTTC,CASSIALVEEQYF
many,TRBJ2-7,TRBD1,TRBV6-5,TGTGCCAGCAGTAATGACAGGGGGGCCTACGAGCAGTACTTC,CASSNDRGAYEQYF
many,TRBJ2-7,-,TRBV29-1,TGCAGCGTTGTGATAACACGTGGGGCTGAGCAGTACTTC,CSVVITRGAEQYF
many,TRBJ2-7,TRBD2,TRBV7-9,TGCGCCAGCAGCTTGGGACTAGGCGAGCAGTACTTC,CASSLGLGEQYF
-,TRBJ1-2,-,TRBV7-9,TGTTCCAGCAGTTACTCGGGGCAGAACCGCGATGGCTACACCTTC,CSSSYSGQNRDGYTF
many,TRBJ2-2,-,TRBV7-3,TGTGCCAGCAGCCCCCAGGGTCGAGGCGGAGGGGAGCTGTTTTTT,CASSPQGRGGGELFF
-,TRBJ2-7,TRBD2,TRBV10-3,TGTGCCATCAGTACCGGGGGGGAGCAGTACTTC,CAISTGGEQYF